This T cell receptor (beta chain) was sequenced for a study of radiotherapy plus CTLA-4 blockade in lung cancer. Study-level information: For around 18% of patients, objective responses occurred, and approximately 33% had disease control.

Measured with immunoSEQ multiplex PCR; TCRdb has only the in-frame clones, and not every one. The sample yields more than 95,000 clones, 65% to 85% seen once. Study conclusions and caveats: In blood, tumor-derived TCR clones expanded after radiotherapy plus ipilimumab. Early blood T cell clone dynamics reportedly forecast response best, with interferon-beta.

Germline V gene lookup returns CDR1 LNHNV and CDR2 YYDKDF (reference sequence). Trimming cost V 0 bases and J 4 bases; bases outside gene matches: 5. The CDR3 contains 16 residues. This clone came up a few times. Antigen specificity is unknown. Focal radiation was given together with CTLA-4 blockade (ipilimumab) to patients with chemo-refractory metastatic non-small-cell lung cancer. The sequenced sample was peripheral blood, obtained from a patient treated with radiotherapy plus ipilimumab. The chain employs TRBV15 and TRBJ2-7; 11 positions agree with TRBD2. The source of this sequence is a human donor with non-small cell lung cancer who had a partial response to radiotherapy plus ipilimumab. Some clones in this sample may be carry-over from other donors' samples. CDR3 coding DNA: TGTGCCACCAGCAGAGATCTAGCGGGAGGTTTGTACGAGCAGTACTTC. Protein product: CATSRDLAGGLYEQYF.